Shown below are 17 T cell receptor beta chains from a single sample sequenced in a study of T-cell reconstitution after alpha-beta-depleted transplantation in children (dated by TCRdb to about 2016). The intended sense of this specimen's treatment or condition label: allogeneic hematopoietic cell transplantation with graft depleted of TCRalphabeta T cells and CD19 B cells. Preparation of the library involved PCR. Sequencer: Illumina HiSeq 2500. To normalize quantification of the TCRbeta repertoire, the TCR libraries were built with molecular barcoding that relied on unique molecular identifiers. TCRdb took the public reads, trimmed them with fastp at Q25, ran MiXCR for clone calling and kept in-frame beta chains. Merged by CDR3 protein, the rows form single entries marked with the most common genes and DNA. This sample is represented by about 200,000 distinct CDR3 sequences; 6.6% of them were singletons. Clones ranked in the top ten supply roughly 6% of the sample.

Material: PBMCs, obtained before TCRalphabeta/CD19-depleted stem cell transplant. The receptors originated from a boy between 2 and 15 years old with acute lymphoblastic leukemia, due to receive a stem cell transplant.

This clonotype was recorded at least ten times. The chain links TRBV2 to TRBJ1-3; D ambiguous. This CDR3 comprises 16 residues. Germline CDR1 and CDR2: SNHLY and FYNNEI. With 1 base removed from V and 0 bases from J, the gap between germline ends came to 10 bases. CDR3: CASSEVRSASGNTIYF. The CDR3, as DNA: TGTGCCAGCAGTGAAGTTAGGTCCGCCTCTGGAAACACCATATATTTT.

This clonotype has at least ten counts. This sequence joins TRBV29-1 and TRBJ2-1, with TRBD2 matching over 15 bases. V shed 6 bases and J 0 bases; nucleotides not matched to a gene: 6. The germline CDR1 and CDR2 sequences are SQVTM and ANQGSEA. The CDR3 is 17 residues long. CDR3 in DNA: TGCAGCGTCACGGGACTAGCGGGGGGATCCTCCTACAATGAGCAGTTCTTC. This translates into CSVTGLAGGSSYNEQFF.

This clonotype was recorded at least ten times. The CDR3 nucleotides read TGTGCCAGCAGTTCTAGCGGGATCTCCTACGAGCAGTACTTC. Translation gives CASSSSGISYEQYF. The V call is TRBV28, the J call TRBJ2-7, with 9 bases fitting TRBD2. The CDR3 runs to 14 residues. Per the germline V gene, CDR1 is MDHEN and CDR2 is SYDVKM. V lost 4 bases to trimming and J lost 0 bases; unmatched junction nucleotides: 1. The complete variable domain, with remaining parts taken from reference TRBV28 and TRBJ2-7, reads DVKVTQSSRYLVKRTGEKVFLECVQDMDHENMFWYRQDPGLGLRLIYFSYDVKMKEKGDIPEGYSVSREKKERFSLILESASTNQTSMYLCASSSSGISYEQYFGPGTRLTVT.

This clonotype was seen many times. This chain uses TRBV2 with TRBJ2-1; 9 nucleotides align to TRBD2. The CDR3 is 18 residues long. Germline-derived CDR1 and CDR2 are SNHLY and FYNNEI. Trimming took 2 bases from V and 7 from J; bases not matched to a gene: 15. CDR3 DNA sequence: TGTGCCAGCAGTGAAATCCAACCAGCGGGGGGCCTGGTGAATGAGCAGTTCTTC. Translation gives CASSEIQPAGGLVNEQFF.

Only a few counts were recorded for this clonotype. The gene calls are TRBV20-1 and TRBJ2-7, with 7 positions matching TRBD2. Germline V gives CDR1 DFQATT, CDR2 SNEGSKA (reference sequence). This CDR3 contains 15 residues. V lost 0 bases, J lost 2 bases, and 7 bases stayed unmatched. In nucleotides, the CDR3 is TGCAGTGCTAGAGATCGACGGGGAGGGGCCTACGAGCAGTACTTC. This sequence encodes CSARDRRGGAYEQYF.

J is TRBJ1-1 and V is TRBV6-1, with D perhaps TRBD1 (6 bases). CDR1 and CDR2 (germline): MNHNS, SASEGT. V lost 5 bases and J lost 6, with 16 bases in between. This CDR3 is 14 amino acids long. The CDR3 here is CASSRDTVIAEAFF. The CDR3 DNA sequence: TGTGCCAGCAGTCGGGACACGGTCATTGCTGAAGCTTTCTTT.

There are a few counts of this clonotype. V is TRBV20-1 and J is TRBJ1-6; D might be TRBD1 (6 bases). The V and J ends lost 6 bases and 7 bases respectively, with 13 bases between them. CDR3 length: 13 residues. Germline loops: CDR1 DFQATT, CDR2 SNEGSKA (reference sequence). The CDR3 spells CSASTGTNSPLHF. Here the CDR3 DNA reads TGCAGTGCCTCCACAGGGACCAATTCACCCCTCCACTTT.

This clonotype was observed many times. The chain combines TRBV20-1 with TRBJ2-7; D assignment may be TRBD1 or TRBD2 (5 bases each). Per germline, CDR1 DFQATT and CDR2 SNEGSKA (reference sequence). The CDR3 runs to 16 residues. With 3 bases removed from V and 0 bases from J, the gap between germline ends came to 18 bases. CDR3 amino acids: CSASSQGRLSSYEQYF. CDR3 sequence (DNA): TGCAGTGCTAGTAGCCAGGGACGCCTCAGCTCCTACGAGCAGTACTTC.

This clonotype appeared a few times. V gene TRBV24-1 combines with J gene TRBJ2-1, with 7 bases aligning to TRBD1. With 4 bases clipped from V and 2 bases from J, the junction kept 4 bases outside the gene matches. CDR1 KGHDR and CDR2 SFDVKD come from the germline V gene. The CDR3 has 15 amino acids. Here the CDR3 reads CATSDTGEAYNEQFF. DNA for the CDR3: TGTGCCACCAGTGACACAGGGGAAGCCTACAATGAGCAGTTCTTC.

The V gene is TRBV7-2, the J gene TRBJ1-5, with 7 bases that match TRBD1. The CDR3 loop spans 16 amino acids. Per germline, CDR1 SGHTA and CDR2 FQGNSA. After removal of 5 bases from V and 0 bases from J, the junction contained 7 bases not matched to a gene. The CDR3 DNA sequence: TGTGCCAGCAGCGCGTCCGGGACAGATAGCAATCAGCCCCAGCATTTT. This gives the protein CASSASGTDSNQPQHF.

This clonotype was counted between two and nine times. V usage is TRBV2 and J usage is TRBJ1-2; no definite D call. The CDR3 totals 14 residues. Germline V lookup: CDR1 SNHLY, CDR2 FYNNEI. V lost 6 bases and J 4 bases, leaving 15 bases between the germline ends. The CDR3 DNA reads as TGTGCCAGCAGAGAGGGCAGCGTGACCTATGGCTACACCTTC. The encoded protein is CASREGSVTYGYTF. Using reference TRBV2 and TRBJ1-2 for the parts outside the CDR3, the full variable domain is EPEVTQTPSHQVTQMGQEVILRCVPISNHLYFYWYRQILGQKVEFLVSFYNNEISEKSEIFDDQFSVERPDGSNFTLKIRSTKLEDSAMYFCASREGSVTYGYTFGSGTRLTVV.

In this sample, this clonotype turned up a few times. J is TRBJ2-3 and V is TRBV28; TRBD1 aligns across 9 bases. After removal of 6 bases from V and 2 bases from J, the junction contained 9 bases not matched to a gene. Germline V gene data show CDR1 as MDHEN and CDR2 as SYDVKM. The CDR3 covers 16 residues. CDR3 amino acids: CASSRGQGHTTDTQYF. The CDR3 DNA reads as TGTGCCAGCAGCCGGGGACAGGGCCACACCACAGATACGCAGTATTTT.

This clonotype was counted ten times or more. CDR3 DNA sequence: TGCAGCGTTTCAACTATCTATGGCTACACCTTC. It yields the protein CSVSTIYGYTF. V gene TRBV29-1 combines with J gene TRBJ1-2, with D hard to call. CDR3 size: 11 residues. Germline assignment: CDR1 SQVTM and CDR2 ANQGSEA. V was trimmed by 5 bases and J by 4 bases, leaving 8 bases between them.

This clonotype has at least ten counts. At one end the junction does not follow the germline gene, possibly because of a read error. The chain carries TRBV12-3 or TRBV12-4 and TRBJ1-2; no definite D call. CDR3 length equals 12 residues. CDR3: CASSLAGIDESF. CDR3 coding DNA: TGTGCCAGCAGTTTAGCTGGAATTGATGAGAGCTTC.

The CDR3 region is CASSQDGTSIEAFF. The CDR3 DNA sequence: TGCGCCAGCAGCCAAGACGGTACCTCGATTGAAGCTTTCTTT. This chain uses TRBV4-3 with TRBJ1-1; D is ambiguous. The V end lost 0 bases, the J end lost 7 bases, and 12 bases lay between the germline ends. The CDR3 has 14 amino acids. Per the germline V gene, CDR1 is LGHNA and CDR2 is YSLEER.

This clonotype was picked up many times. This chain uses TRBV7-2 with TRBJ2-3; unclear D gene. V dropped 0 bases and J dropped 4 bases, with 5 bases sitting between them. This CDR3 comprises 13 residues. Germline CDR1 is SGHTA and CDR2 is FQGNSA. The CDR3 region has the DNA TGTGCCAGCAGCTTAGCGTTTGCAGATACGCAGTATTTT. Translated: CASSLAFADTQYF.

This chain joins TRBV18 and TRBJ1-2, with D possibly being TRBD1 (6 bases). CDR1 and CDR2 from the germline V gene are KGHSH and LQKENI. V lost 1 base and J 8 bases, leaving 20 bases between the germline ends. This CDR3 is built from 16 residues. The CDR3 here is CASSPLRGLAGEGYTF. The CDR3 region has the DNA TGTGCCAGCTCACCACTCCGGGGGCTGGCTGGAGAAGGCTACACCTTC. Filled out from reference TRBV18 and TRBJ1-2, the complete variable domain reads NAGVMQNPRHLVRRRGQEARLRCSPMKGHSHVYWYRQLPEEGLKFMVYLQKENIIDESGMPKERFSAEFPKEGPSILRIQQVVRGDSAAYFCASSPLRGLAGEGYTFGSGTRLTVV.